This T cell receptor (beta chain) was documented in a study of graft-versus-host responses after intestinal transplantation. Study context: Each recipient received anti-thymocyte globulin induction, then tacrolimus and steroids for around three years.

This CDR3 region has 16 residues. The V gene lost 0 bases and the J gene lost 2 bases, with 13 bases spanning the gap. Germline CDR1 MGHRA, CDR2 YSYEKL. TCRdb's copy holds only in-frame clones and misses some; the assay was immunoSEQ multiplex PCR. The sample shows tens of thousands of clones, more than 85% of them seen only once. To note about this clone: Its antigen is still unknown.

Sample: unstimulated CD8+ T cells sorted from spleen or lymph node cells, taken before intestinal transplant. The TCR was taken from a human donor who received an intestinal transplant. The genes are TRBV4-1 and TRBJ1-2; D unclear. CDR3 sequence reads: CASSQEGAVINYGYTF. As DNA, the CDR3 is TGCGCCAGCAGCCAAGAAGGTGCGGTGATCAACTATGGCTACACCTTC.